This T cell receptor beta chain emerged from a study of CD8 T cells in Susac syndrome. This CDR3 is built from 16 residues. The V end lost 6 bases, the J end lost 3 bases, and 21 bases lay between the germline ends. This clonotype was detected once. Reverse transcription of roughly 0.45 to 1 ug RNA used random hexamers. The amplification used immunoSEQ multiplex PCR on TCR beta CDR3; it spanned 54 Vbeta and 13 Jbeta. TCRdb ran MiXCR on the immunoSEQ multiplex PCR reads and lists one entry per CDR3 protein. The sample has just over 300,000 distinct CDR3 sequences; about 91% are singletons. Sequences were obtained from CD4+ T cells from PBMCs. The rearrangement links TRBV12-3 or TRBV12-4 to TRBJ2-7; possibly TRBD2 for D (6 bases). This TCR was recovered from a human donor with multiple sclerosis. The DNA of the CDR3 is TGTGCCAGCAGCTCGGGGCGGGGATCCCTAGACTACGAGCAGTACTTC. It is translated as CASSSGRGSLDYEQYF.